This T cell receptor (beta chain) derives from a study of regulatory and conventional T cells in RAG deficiency (dated by TCRdb to 2016 to 2017). With respect to the entire study: To compare the diversity and composition of the repertoires of Treg, conventional CD4+ and CD8+ T cells between RAG-deficient patients and healthy controls, the study applied high-throughput TCR beta sequencing.

Conventional CD4+ T cells were purified from blood as CD25-low CD127-high cells before genomic DNA extraction. Seven to nine healthy control donors served as the comparison group for repertoire analyses. Remarks on this clone: Which antigen it targets is not known. No base quality values were provided; no much bigger clone lies one nucleotide off.

Here is what the overall study found, with its caveats: The CD25-high CD127-low cells sorted from Omenn syndrome patients may be peripherally activated cells rather than true Treg cells. Shorter CDR3 lengths were found in all patient T-cell subsets, and >85% Treg-Tconv repertoire overlap at nucleotide and amino acid level was observed in Omenn syndrome patients. Compared with control T-cell subpopulations, the RAG-deficient patients had markedly lower Shannon entropy and higher Simpson indices. Unique TCR beta sequences from Treg cells were roughly 100-fold fewer in Omenn syndrome and CID/AS patients than controls, versus about 10-fold for other subsets. Some T-cell subset analyses were not done for some subjects.

The method behind the library was the immunoSEQ multiplex PCR assay. Genomic DNA from the sorted T-cell subsets was used to amplify rearranged TCR beta chain products, which were then sequenced. As for the original processing: Repertoire diversity of productive TCR beta rearrangements was quantified using Shannon entropy and Simpson indices. Clonal expansion was assessed using the summed frequency of the 100 most abundant productive TCR beta clonotypes among total reads. The TRB repertoires were scored with a self-reactivity index built on which amino acids appear at CDR3beta positions 6 and 7. Two-way ANOVA was applied to the repertoire analyses, whereas Student t or Mann-Whitney tests were applied to the flow cytometric analyses. Imported from immuneACCESS, the table was reduced by TCRdb to in-frame sequences with V and J called. These copies leave out some clones; in studies compared against another copy, an unresolved V gene accounts for under half, and the cause of the remainder is not known. The V and J calls and clone size come from that table; D and trimming were worked out from the DNA. The sample table lists roughly 34,000 clones, more than 75% of them with a count of one. The ten largest clones take up around 3.4% of the sample.

The CDR3 spans 15 residues, from the cysteine through the phenylalanine. Only the CDR3 portion is preserved as DNA: 45 bases, with reading frame beginning at the first base. The V and J ends are trimmed by 5 bases and 7 bases, leaving 17 bases between them. Taken from the germline V gene (reference sequence), the CDR1 and CDR2 loops are LNHDA and SQIVND. These same data were also listed under a study on regulatory T cells. Reported in the second study: The multiplex PCR relied on 52 forward TRBV primers and 13 reverse TRBJ primers, and amplification bias was corrected through assay-based and computational methods. Restricted unique TRB V-J pairs and skewed V and J gene usage were observed in patient repertoires, most markedly in regulatory T cells. T-cell receptor beta repertoires of sorted regulatory, conventional CD4+ and CD8+ T cells were compared between CD3G-deficient patients and healthy controls. Ficoll density separation was used to isolate peripheral blood mononuclear cells. Within the immunoSEQ assay, multiplex PCR amplified rearranged TRB loci from genomic DNA. TRB amplicons were sequenced using an Illumina HiSeq platform. Custom algorithms error-filtered the raw sequences and aligned the raw sequences to reference gene sequences, after which the immunoSEQ online tools were used for analysis. The frequencies of productive and nonproductive TRB rearrangements were evaluated among unique sequences as well as among total sequences. For group comparisons, t tests, Mann-Whitney tests or two-way ANOVA were performed in Prism software.

This chain is built from TRBV19 and TRBJ1-4, with no D gene named confidently. The sequence came from a human donor in good health. Sequences were obtained from CD4+ effector T cells sorted from blood. The DNA sequence is TGTGCCAGTAGTGTAGGTGGAGCCTTTGGTGAAAAACTGTTTTTT. Its translation reads: CASSVGGAFGEKLFF. The reference TRBV19 and TRBJ1-4 proteins fill in what lies around the CDR3, so the full variable domain reads DGGITQSPKYLFRKEGQNVTLSCEQNLNHDAMYWYRQDPGQGLRLIYYSQIVNDFQKGDIAEGYSVSREKKESFPLTVTSAQKNPTAFYLCASSVGGAFGEKLFFGSGTQLSVL.